These 26 T cell receptor beta chains originate from one sample sequenced in a study of beta chain features in type 1 diabetes. Expressed TCRB transcripts were sequenced, since all the RNA that had been isolated was reverse transcribed. Some clones are missing from TCRdb's copy, which holds only in-frame ones; the method was immunoSEQ multiplex PCR. The sample shows over 150,000 clones, 7.5% to 10% of them seen only once. What was sequenced was central memory CD4+ T cells from blood. Receptors were obtained from a young man in good health.

This rearrangement joins TRBV4-3 to TRBJ2-3; 8 bases map to TRBD2. In germline, CDR1 is LGHNA, CDR2 YSLEER. The V segment lost 0 bases and the J segment 1 base; nucleotides outside the gene matches: 0. The CDR3 consists of 15 residues. CDR3 region: CASSQDGGGTDTQYF. The DNA for the CDR3 is TGCGCCAGCAGCCAAGACGGGGGGGGCACAGATACGCAGTATTTT.

Only a few counts were recorded for this clone. The genes are TRBV18 and TRBJ2-5, with a weak D call TRBD1 (6 bases). TRBJ2-7 matches the DNA end more closely, so the J call is doubtful. The CDR3 sequence is 13 residues long. Per germline, CDR1 KGHSH and CDR2 LQKENI. In nucleotides, the CDR3 is TGTGCCAGCTCAGTGAACCGGGACACCGAGCAGTACTTC. It is translated as CASSVNRDTEQYF.

This clone has only a few counts. This chain joins TRBV30 and TRBJ1-1; TRBD1 might be the D (6 bases). The CDR3 contains 14 residues. V was trimmed by 2 bases and J by 4 bases, leaving 14 bases between them. From germline, CDR1 is GTSNPN and CDR2 SVGIG (reference sequence). The CDR3 DNA sequence: TGTGCCTGGAGTCGACTTGGACAGAGCACTGAAGCTTTCTTT. It specifies CAWSRLGQSTEAFF.

In this sample, this clone turned up a few times. The genes are TRBV15 and TRBJ1-1, with D unresolved. Germline V lookup: CDR1 LNHNV, CDR2 YYDKDF (reference sequence). The germline V and J ends were trimmed by 9 bases and 1 base, with 12 bases remaining between them. The CDR3 is made up of 13 amino acids. CDR3 amino acids: CATRGGENTEAFF. In nucleotides, the CDR3 is TGTGCCACTCGTGGCGGTGAGAACACTGAAGCTTTCTTT.

The chain has TRBV7-2 and TRBJ1-3; TRBD1 matches at 7 bases. Germline V CDR1 and CDR2: SGHTA, FQGNSA. V shed 8 bases and J 4 bases; nucleotides not matched to a gene: 8. This CDR3 region has 14 residues. This CDR3 reads CASLQPGQGNTIYF. DNA for the CDR3: TGTGCCAGCCTCCAACCGGGACAGGGAAACACCATATATTTT.

CDR3: CASSQVLAGPTDTQYF. CDR3 nucleotide sequence: TGTGCCAGCAGCCAAGTTCTCGCGGGCCCCACAGATACGCAGTATTTT. V and J are TRBV14 and TRBJ2-3; D perhaps matches TRBD2 (5 bases). The V end was cut by 1 base, the J end by 2 bases, with 13 bases between. The CDR3 extends over 16 amino acids. The V gene's germline CDR1 is SGHDN and CDR2 FVKESK.

This clone came up a few times. J is TRBJ2-3 and V is TRBV4-3; D is undetermined. The CDR3 loop spans 14 amino acids. The V end lost 0 bases, the J end lost 6 bases, and 10 bases lay between the germline ends. Germline V CDR1 and CDR2: LGHNA, YSLEER. The CDR3: CASSQDTAKDTQYF. Written as DNA, the CDR3 is TGCGCCAGCAGCCAAGATACCGCGAAGGATACGCAGTATTTT.

This clone was detected only a few times. The CDR3 region is CASSPTQLNSPLHF. CDR3 in DNA: TGTGCCAGCAGCCCCACCCAACTAAATTCACCCCTCCACTTT. The gene calls are TRBV7-6 and TRBJ1-6; D gene ambiguous. CDR3 size: 14 residues. Germline V lookup: CDR1 SGHVS, CDR2 FNYEAQ. V lost 5 bases and J lost 7, with 12 bases in between.

This clone was detected only a few times. The chain combines TRBV6-5 with TRBJ2-1; the match to TRBD2 covers 10 bases. J gave up 2 bases and V 6 bases, and 4 bases lay outside the gene matches. The CDR3 loop spans 15 amino acids. Germline V gene data show CDR1 as MNHEY and CDR2 as SVGAGI. CDR3 protein: CASSASGGPYNEQFF. CDR3 coding DNA: TGTGCCAGCAGCGCTAGCGGGGGCCCCTACAATGAGCAGTTCTTC.

In its sample, this clone was seen a few times. The gene calls are TRBV7-2 and TRBJ2-1; maybe TRBD1 (5 bases). The CDR3 is 13 residues long. The V end lost 4 bases, the J end lost 9 bases, and 13 bases lay between the germline ends. Per the germline V gene, CDR1 is SGHTA and CDR2 is FQGNSA. The CDR3 loop is CASSSRKQGEQFF. In DNA form, the CDR3 reads TGTGCCAGCAGCTCCCGAAAGCAGGGTGAGCAGTTCTTC.

This clone came up a few times. This chain uses TRBV5-1 with TRBJ1-2; D call uncertain. Deletions cut 0 bases from V and 4 bases from J, with 7 bases between. CDR3 length: 13 residues. Looked up from germline, CDR1 is SGHRS and CDR2 is YFSETQ. The CDR3 DNA reads TGCGCCAGCAGCTTGGGTCGGTTCTATGGCTACACCTTC. Protein: CASSLGRFYGYTF.

V and J are TRBV7-2 and TRBJ1-3; 7 bases fit TRBD1. Germline lookup yields CDR1 SGHTA and CDR2 FQGNSA. The V gene end was trimmed by 5 bases and the J gene end by 2 bases; junction bases not matched to a gene: 6. There are 15 residues in the CDR3. CDR3 sequence: CASSDRQGTGNTIYF. In nucleotides, the CDR3 is TGTGCCAGCAGCGACCGACAGGGAACTGGAAACACCATATATTTT.

The sample holds many counts of this clone. The chain links TRBV7-2 to TRBJ1-1; perhaps TRBD1 as D (6 bases). This CDR3 has 15 amino acids. V was clipped by 5 bases and J by 4 bases, with 17 bases between them. Germline loops: CDR1 SGHTA, CDR2 FQGNSA. The CDR3 DNA follows: TGTGCCAGCAGCCCGAGAACAGGGCGGGTCACTGAAGCTTTCTTT. Translation gives CASSPRTGRVTEAFF. The full variable domain, completed using reference TRBV7-2 and TRBJ1-1, is GAGVSQSPSNKVTEKGKDVELRCDPISGHTALYWYRQSLGQGLEFLIYFQGNSAPDKSGLPSDRFSAERTGGSVSTLTIQRTQQEDSAVYLCASSPRTGRVTEAFFGQGTRLTVV.

In its sample, this clone was seen a few times. The chain is built from TRBV7-2 and TRBJ2-7; D is perhaps TRBD2 (5 bases). The CDR3 extends over 13 amino acids. V dropped 3 bases and J dropped 0 bases, with 6 bases sitting between them. Germline loops: CDR1 SGHTA, CDR2 FQGNSA. The CDR3 is CASSLDSSYEQYF. In DNA, the CDR3 is TGTGCCAGCAGCTTGGACTCCTCCTACGAGCAGTACTTC.

This clone was observed a few times. The chain carries TRBV7-2 and TRBJ2-7; D is ambiguous. The length of the CDR3 is 13 residues. V shed 2 bases and J shed 1 base, with 6 bases lying between them. CDR1 SGHTA and CDR2 FQGNSA come from the germline V gene. The CDR3 bases are TGTGCCAGCAGCTTATTTAGATCCTACGAGCAGTACTTC. It encodes CASSLFRSYEQYF. Using reference TRBV7-2 and TRBJ2-7 for the parts outside the CDR3, the full variable domain is GAGVSQSPSNKVTEKGKDVELRCDPISGHTALYWYRQSLGQGLEFLIYFQGNSAPDKSGLPSDRFSAERTGGSVSTLTIQRTQQEDSAVYLCASSLFRSYEQYFGPGTRLTVT.

This clone was seen many times. One end of the junction is discordant with germline, which a read error may explain. The chain carries TRBV30 and TRBJ2-1, with 8 nucleotides matching TRBD2. The length of the CDR3 is 11 residues. CDR1 is GTSNPN, CDR2 SVGIG, per germline (reference sequence). The CDR3 protein is CAWSDSGAQLF. The CDR3 coding sequence is TGTGCCTGGAGTGATAGCGGGGCCCAGCTCTTC.

J is TRBJ2-2 and V is TRBV7-8; D remains ambiguous. CDR3 length: 18 amino acids. Trimming pared 3 bases from V and 0 bases from J, leaving 17 bases between. Germline V gene sequence: CDR1 SGHVS, CDR2 FQNEAQ. CDR3 nucleotides: TGTGCCAGCAGCTTCGCCTCTCGAGGAGTGTCGAACACCGGGGAGCTGTTTTTT. It yields the protein CASSFASRGVSNTGELFF.

This clone was seen a handful of times. This chain uses TRBV7-2 with TRBJ2-1; tentative D call: TRBD1 (7 bases). V was trimmed by 4 bases and J by 2 bases, leaving 12 bases between them. CDR1 and CDR2 from the germline V gene are SGHTA and FQGNSA. This CDR3 region has 15 residues. CDR3 region: CASSSGGTAYNEQFF. The DNA of the CDR3 is TGTGCCAGCAGCTCTGGCGGGACAGCCTACAATGAGCAGTTCTTC.

This clone was observed a handful of times. The rearrangement links TRBV19 to TRBJ1-2; maybe TRBD1 (6 bases). CDR1 is LNHDA and CDR2 is SQIVND in the germline V gene (reference sequence). Trimming removed 5 bases from V and 0 bases from J, with 13 bases in between. The CDR3 has 15 residues. Written as DNA, the CDR3 is TGTGCCAGTAGTCCCGGACAGCGTACTAACTATGGCTACACCTTC. It translates to CASSPGQRTNYGYTF.

The CDR3 protein is CASSLLEGYEQYF. CDR3 DNA: TGTGCCAGCAGCTTATTGGAGGGCTACGAGCAGTACTTC. This sequence joins TRBV11-2 and TRBJ2-7; D is possibly TRBD2 (6 bases). The CDR3 consists of 13 residues. V lost 2 bases to trimming and J lost 3 bases, with 8 bases between them. CDR1 SGHAT and CDR2 FQNNGV come from the germline V gene.

This clone was seen more than once but under ten times. The rearrangement links TRBV9 to TRBJ2-1; 12 bases map to TRBD2. The CDR3 is made up of 17 amino acids. With V trimmed by 4 bases and J by 4 bases, 9 bases remained unmatched. CDR1 is SGDLS, CDR2 YYNGEE, per germline. The CDR3 loop reads CASSPRTSGVGYNEQFF. The CDR3 DNA reads as TGTGCCAGCAGCCCCAGGACTAGCGGGGTAGGTTACAATGAGCAGTTCTTC.

The V call is TRBV5-4, the J call TRBJ1-2, with 8 bases fitting TRBD1. The CDR3 runs 16 residues. V lost 4 bases, J lost 2 bases, and 10 bases stayed unmatched. CDR1 and CDR2 from the germline V gene are SGHNT and YYREEE (reference sequence). In nucleotides, the CDR3 is TGTGCCAGCAGCGCGGCAGACAGGGGAAGGAACTATGGCTACACCTTC. As protein: CASSAADRGRNYGYTF.

The chain uses TRBV11-3 and TRBJ2-5; 16 nucleotides align to TRBD2. CDR3 size: 17 residues. Looked up from germline, CDR1 is SGHNT and CDR2 is YENEEA. V trimming: 5 bases; J trimming: 1 base; junction bases outside the gene matches: 4. The CDR3 DNA reads TGTGCCAGCAGCCCGGGACTAGCGGGAGGGCCCCAAGAGACCCAGTACTTC. Its translation: CASSPGLAGGPQETQYF.

This clone was recorded a few times. V and J are TRBV21-1 and TRBJ2-3; the listed D gene, TRBD2, was not tested against the DNA. TRBV21-1 is assigned pseudogene status. The CDR3 has 14 residues. Here the CDR3 reads CASNQSEGTDTQYF. In DNA form, the CDR3 reads TGTGCCAGCAATCAATCGGAGGGCACAGATACGCAGTATTTT.

In regard to this clone: With a much larger clone just one base away, this may be a read error. J is TRBJ2-5 and V is TRBV9; no clear D. The CDR3 sequence is 11 residues long. Germline CDR1 reads SGDLS; CDR2 reads YYNGEE. Trimming stripped 4 bases from V and 2 bases from J, with 3 bases between. The CDR3 protein is CASSQQETQYF. The CDR3 DNA follows: TGTGCCAGCAGCCAGCAAGAGACCCAGTACTTC.

The chain combines TRBV28 with TRBJ1-1; D possibly corresponds to TRBD1 (5 bases). The V gene lost 2 bases and the J gene lost 8 bases, with 9 bases spanning the gap. CDR3 length: 12 amino acids. From germline, CDR1 is MDHEN and CDR2 SYDVKM. The CDR3 is CASSLRQTEAFF. The CDR3 nucleotides are TGTGCCAGCAGTTTACGACAGACAGAAGCTTTCTTT.